This T cell receptor beta chain was retrieved from a study of PD-1 blockade in mismatch repair-deficient tumors. Study-wide results and limits: After pembrolizumab, tumor-resident clones rose rapidly, then generally contracted before radiologic responses.

V lost 1 base and J 3 bases, leaving 4 bases between the germline ends. This CDR3 region has 13 residues. Germline-derived CDR1 and CDR2 are LGHNT and FRNRAP. This clone was picked up a small number of times. Its antigen is not known. TCRdb's copy holds only in-frame clones and misses some; the assay was immunoSEQ multiplex PCR. The sample comprises some 50,000 clones, approximately 80% of which are singletons, and roughly 3% rests with the top ten. The chain has TRBV12-5 and TRBJ1-5, with D unclear. This material consisted of PBMCs, taken before pembrolizumab treatment. The receptor was derived from an adult with mismatch repair-deficient cancer. The CDR3 spells CASGLAPNQPQHF. In DNA, the CDR3 is TGTGCTAGTGGTTTGGCGCCCAATCAGCCCCAGCATTTT.